One and the same sample provided the 27 T cell receptor beta chains below, sequenced in a study of cytomegalovirus exposure and HLA in healthy donors (dated by TCRdb to about 2017). Library preparation used the immunoSEQ multiplex PCR assay. For the multiplex PCR, a mixture combining 60 forward primers for TCR Vbeta segments and 13 reverse primers for TCR Jbeta segments was used. Here the immuneACCESS table is served through TCRdb, limited to in-frame sequences with V and J called. Missing clones are a known gap in these copies; in checked studies unresolved V genes cover under half, and the rest lacks a known reason. For this sample there are 150,000 to 200,000 clones; 80% appear just once. Of the sample, approximately 6.7% is held by the ten largest clones. The sample consisted of PBMCs. Every receptor here comes from a man aged 25 to 45 in good health and CMV-seropositive.

This sequence joins TRBV18 and TRBJ1-4; D remains ambiguous. Germline V gene sequence: CDR1 KGHSH, CDR2 LQKENI. Trimming pared 2 bases from V and 5 bases from J, leaving 6 bases between. The CDR3 totals 13 residues. CDR3 residues: CASSPAANEKLFF. The CDR3 nucleotides are TGTGCCAGCTCACCAGCGGCGAATGAAAAACTGTTTTTT.

The chain combines TRBV6-4 with TRBJ1-4; D gene unclear. CDR3 length: 18 residues. V was clipped by 9 bases and J by 1 base, with 24 bases between them. Germline CDR1 reads MRHNA; CDR2 reads SNTAGT. The CDR3 DNA follows: TGTGCCAGGATCTATGGGGAGGGCAGCCAACTAACTAATGAAAAACTGTTTTTT. Its protein product is CARIYGEGSQLTNEKLFF.

Details on this clone: Compared with germline, one end of the junction differs, possibly owing to a read error. V and J are TRBV15 and TRBJ2-7, with 7 nucleotides matching TRBD1. CDR1 and CDR2 from the germline V gene are LNHNV and YYDKDF (reference sequence). The CDR3 covers 16 residues. CDR3 loop: CATSRERDSGIYEQYF. CDR3 coding DNA: TGTGCCACCAGCCGAGAACGGGACAGTGGGATCTACGAGCAGTACTTC.

The chain joins TRBV5-1 to TRBJ2-5, with 8 positions matching TRBD2. The DNA end is more similar to TRBJ2-7, so the J call may be wrong. CDR3 length equals 14 residues. Germline V gene lookup returns CDR1 SGHRS and CDR2 YFSETQ. The CDR3 DNA reads TGCGCCAGCAGCTTGGATCGGGGGGGGTACGAGCAGTACTTC. Its translation: CASSLDRGGYEQYF.

The rearrangement joins TRBV27 to TRBJ1-2; D ambiguous. Trimming took off 7 bases at V and 8 bases at J, with 17 bases between the two ends. Germline V gene sequence: CDR1 MNHEY, CDR2 SMNVEV (reference sequence). This CDR3 contains 13 residues. CDR3 loop: CASTPRAGYGYTF. The CDR3 DNA is TGTGCCAGCACCCCACGGGCGGGGTACGGCTACACCTTC.

The count of this clone is one. The V call is TRBV30, the J call TRBJ1-5; 8 positions match TRBD1. CDR3 size: 14 residues. In germline, CDR1 is GTSNPN, CDR2 SVGIG (reference sequence). Losses at the gene ends were 3 bases for V and 6 bases for J; bases not matched to a gene: 7. CDR3 amino acids: CAWRPDRAGQPQHF. The CDR3 coding sequence is TGTGCCTGGAGACCGGACAGGGCGGGTCAGCCCCAGCATTTT.

The chain is built from TRBV5-6 and TRBJ1-1, with 7 nucleotides matching TRBD1. The CDR3 is 13 amino acids. Germline trimming cut 5 bases from V and 6 bases from J; bases unmatched to any gene: 7. CDR1 and CDR2 (germline): SGHDT, YYEEEE. The CDR3 DNA reads as TGTGCCAGCAGGTATACAGGGGTCGCTGAAGCTTTCTTT. It codes for CASRYTGVAEAFF.

The chain has TRBV11-3 and TRBJ2-1; 9 bases line up with TRBD2. The CDR3 consists of 15 residues. Per the germline V gene, CDR1 is SGHNT and CDR2 is YENEEA. J lost 7 bases, V lost 1 base, and 5 bases had no gene match. As DNA, the CDR3 is TGTGCCAGCAGCTTAGGGACTAGCGTTCTAAATGAGCAGTTCTTC. Amino acid sequence: CASSLGTSVLNEQFF.

The chain links TRBV29-1 to TRBJ2-7; 7 bases are shared with TRBD1. There are 14 residues in the CDR3. Germline CDR1 reads SQVTM; CDR2 reads ANQGSEA. The V and J ends lost 3 bases and 2 bases, in that order; junction bases with no gene match: 7. The CDR3: CSVEGQTGTYEQYF. The DNA for the CDR3 is TGCAGCGTTGAGGGTCAGACAGGGACCTACGAGCAGTACTTC.

The chain uses TRBV11-2 and TRBJ1-1; D remains unclear. Deletions cut 3 bases from V and 10 bases from J, with 15 bases between. The CDR3 contains 13 residues. In germline, CDR1 is SGHAT, CDR2 FQNNGV. This chain's CDR3 is CASSFSQAQGAFF. In DNA, the CDR3 is TGTGCCAGCAGCTTCTCTCAGGCCCAAGGAGCTTTCTTT.

The V gene is TRBV7-9, the J gene TRBJ1-1; D is perhaps TRBD1 (5 bases). The CDR3 is 15 amino acids. Trimming took off 5 bases at V and 1 base at J, with 14 bases between the two ends. Germline V gene lookup returns CDR1 SEHNR and CDR2 FQNEAQ (reference sequence). CDR3 sequence: CASSHHFRENTEAFF. DNA for the CDR3: TGTGCCAGCAGCCACCACTTCAGGGAGAACACTGAAGCTTTCTTT.

This clone appeared once. The chain has TRBV6-6 and TRBJ2-5; 10 nucleotides agree with TRBD1. The V gene end was trimmed by 6 bases and the J gene end by 5 bases; junction bases not matched to a gene: 6. This CDR3 spans 14 amino acids. Germline V gene sequence: CDR1 MNHNY, CDR2 SVGAGI (reference sequence). Here the CDR3 DNA reads TGTGCCAGCAGACGACAGGGGGCCCGGGAGACCCAGTACTTC. Amino acids: CASRRQGARETQYF.

This clone was seen a single time. The chain is built from TRBV11-3 and TRBJ2-2, with TRBD2 identical over 8 bases. The CDR3 contains 16 residues. After removal of 3 bases from V and 3 bases from J, the junction contained 6 bases not matched to a gene. The germline gives CDR1 SGHNT, CDR2 YENEEA. The CDR3 protein is CASSFSGLGDTGELFF. The CDR3 DNA reads as TGTGCCAGCAGCTTCTCGGGACTAGGGGACACCGGGGAGCTGTTTTTT.

The chain has TRBV10-3 and TRBJ2-3, with 7 bases lining up with TRBD2. With 10 bases clipped from V and 0 bases from J, the junction kept 7 bases outside the gene matches. This CDR3 is 14 amino acids long. Germline V gene data show CDR1 as ENHRY and CDR2 as SYGVKD. The CDR3 here is CASRSGESTDTQYF. CDR3 DNA: TGTGCCAGCAGAAGCGGGGAAAGCACAGATACGCAGTATTTT.

CDR3 sequence reads: CASSPPSRRHYNEQFF. CDR3 sequence (DNA): TGTGCCAGCAGCCCCCCCTCGCGGAGGCATTACAATGAGCAGTTCTTC. This chain connects TRBV5-5 to TRBJ2-1; possibly TRBD2 for D (5 bases). The germline V gene encodes CDR1 SGHKS and CDR2 YYEKEE (reference sequence). The CDR3 contains 16 residues. The V end was cut by 4 bases, the J end by 4 bases, with 18 bases between.

The chain carries TRBV4-2 and TRBJ2-5, with D unclear. The CDR3 runs 15 residues. The germline V and J ends were trimmed by 0 bases and 5 bases, with 13 bases remaining between them. The V gene's germline CDR1 is LGHNA and CDR2 YNFKEQ. The CDR3 spells CASSQDLSRWETQYF. The CDR3 DNA follows: TGTGCCAGCAGCCAAGATCTTTCTAGATGGGAGACCCAGTACTTC.

The genes are TRBV19 and TRBJ1-2; D may be TRBD1 (6 bases). Germline CDR1 and CDR2: LNHDA and SQIVND (reference sequence). V gave up 7 bases and J gave up 4 bases, with 13 bases separating them. The CDR3 contains 13 residues. This chain's CDR3 is CASNSDRIYGYTF. CDR3 sequence (DNA): TGTGCCAGTAACTCAGACAGGATCTATGGCTACACCTTC.

This chain joins TRBV29-1 and TRBJ2-7; 9 bases align to TRBD1. J lost 2 bases, V lost 5 bases, and 7 bases had no gene match. Germline V gene sequence: CDR1 SQVTM, CDR2 ANQGSEA. The CDR3 consists of 14 residues. The CDR3 reads CSVKRQGGAYEQYF. The CDR3 region has the DNA TGCAGCGTTAAGCGACAGGGGGGGGCCTACGAGCAGTACTTC.

This sequence joins TRBV19 and TRBJ1-1; 10 nucleotides line up with TRBD1. The CDR3 spans 16 residues. CDR1 LNHDA and CDR2 SQIVND come from the germline V gene (reference sequence). V shed 4 bases and J 0 bases; nucleotides not matched to a gene: 5. The CDR3 bases are TGTGCCAGTAGTACGGGGACAGGGGATCTGAACACTGAAGCTTTCTTT. Protein product: CASSTGTGDLNTEAFF.

The V call is TRBV10-3, the J call TRBJ2-3; 7 bases match TRBD1. This CDR3 has 16 residues. Trimming took 7 bases from V and 0 from J; bases not matched to a gene: 10. The germline CDR1 and CDR2 sequences are ENHRY and SYGVKD. In DNA form, the CDR3 reads TGTGCCATCAACAACGACAGGGTTACTAGCACAGATACGCAGTATTTT. Protein sequence: CAINNDRVTSTDTQYF.

V usage is TRBV11-3 and J usage is TRBJ2-4, with a tentative D call TRBD2 (7 bases). CDR3 length equals 17 residues. Germline CDR1 SGHNT, CDR2 YENEEA. The V and J ends lost 5 bases and 8 bases respectively, with 25 bases between them. The CDR3 DNA is TGTGCCAGCAGCGGCCCTAGCGGAGGGGGGGCATGGGACATTCAGTACTTC. Translating gives CASSGPSGGGAWDIQYF.

V gene TRBV28 combines with J gene TRBJ2-2; 10 bases agree with TRBD1. The length of the CDR3 is 16 residues. Trimming cost V 1 base and J 5 bases; bases outside gene matches: 4. The germline V gene has CDR1 MDHEN and CDR2 SYDVKM. CDR3 nucleotides: TGTGCCAGCAGTTTATTCTGGGACAGGGGTACCGGGGAGCTGTTTTTT. Translating it yields CASSLFWDRGTGELFF.

The CDR3 bases are TGCGCCAGCAGCTTGGACCCTAGCGGGAGTAAGTTCTTC. Translating gives CASSLDPSGSKFF. The genes are TRBV5-1 and TRBJ2-1; 10 bases agree with TRBD2. The V and J ends lost 0 bases and 14 bases, in that order; junction bases with no gene match: 5. Per germline, CDR1 SGHRS and CDR2 YFSETQ. The length of the CDR3 is 13 residues.

V is TRBV7-2 and J is TRBJ2-7, with TRBD2 matching 7 bases. Germline CDR1 SGHTA, CDR2 FQGNSA. The CDR3 runs 15 residues. Trimming took 1 base from V and 0 from J; bases not matched to a gene: 3. In DNA form, the CDR3 reads TGTGCCAGCAGCTTAGGTCTAGCGGTCTCCTACGAGCAGTACTTC. This codes for CASSLGLAVSYEQYF.

J is TRBJ2-1 and V is TRBV5-1; 7 nucleotides agree with TRBD1. The CDR3 loop spans 13 amino acids. The ends lost 4 bases at V and 4 bases at J; junction bases unmatched: 2. Germline lookup yields CDR1 SGHRS and CDR2 YFSETQ. This CDR3 is CASSRDRYNEQFF. CDR3 DNA sequence: TGCGCCAGCAGCAGGGACAGATACAATGAGCAGTTCTTC.

The rearrangement joins TRBV7-2 to TRBJ2-5; 8 nucleotides agree with TRBD2. Germline trimming cut 0 bases from V and 2 bases from J; bases unmatched to any gene: 5. The CDR3 loop spans 16 amino acids. In germline, CDR1 is SGHTA, CDR2 FQGNSA. The DNA for the CDR3 is TGTGCCAGCAGCTTAGCCGGGAGGGGTGGGCAAGAGACCCAGTACTTC. Translating it yields CASSLAGRGGQETQYF.

The chain links TRBV4-1 to TRBJ1-1; 9 bases map to TRBD1. CDR3 length: 16 amino acids. The V segment lost 6 bases and the J segment 0 bases; nucleotides outside the gene matches: 8. Looked up from germline, CDR1 is MGHRA and CDR2 is YSYEKL. The chain's CDR3 is CASRPGQGTMNTEAFF. CDR3 DNA: TGCGCCAGCAGACCGGGACAGGGAACTATGAACACTGAAGCTTTCTTT.